One and the same sample provided the 9 T cell receptor beta chains below, sequenced in a study of PD-1 blockade in mismatch repair-deficient tumors. The time point was: identical roughly 11-day culture without peptide (control). No antigens are known for them. Assay: immunoSEQ multiplex PCR; the TCRdb copy retains only in-frame clones and omits some. The table records over 11,000 clones, 70% to 90% of them present only once. Sequencing used cells cultured in vitro, obtained from a patient treated with pembrolizumab. These receptor sequences come from an adult with mismatch repair-deficient cancer.

The chain couples TRBV2 to TRBJ2-3, with 12 positions matching TRBD2. CDR1 and CDR2 (germline): SNHLY, FYNNEI. Trimming took 6 bases from V and 3 from J; bases not matched to a gene: 4. The CDR3 extends over 15 amino acids. CDR3 nucleotide sequence: TGTGCCAGCAGAGCAACTAGCGGGAGGACAGATACGCAGTATTTT. Translating gives CASRATSGRTDTQYF.

The chain joins TRBV19 to TRBJ2-3; D is ambiguous. V was trimmed by 3 bases and J by 5 bases, leaving 3 bases between them. Germline loops: CDR1 LNHDA, CDR2 SQIVND (reference sequence). CDR3 length equals 11 residues. CDR3 coding DNA: TGTGCCAGTAGTATCAGAGATACGCAGTATTTT. This encodes CASSIRDTQYF.

The genes are TRBV28 and TRBJ1-1; no reliable D call. The germline gives CDR1 MDHEN, CDR2 SYDVKM. The CDR3 runs to 13 residues. The ends were cut back, 5 bases at V and 0 bases at J, with 7 bases in the middle. The CDR3 sequence is CASSPGMNTEAFF. CDR3 bases: TGTGCCAGCAGTCCCGGCATGAACACTGAAGCTTTCTTT.

This rearrangement joins TRBV27 to TRBJ2-6; D possibly corresponds to TRBD1 (5 bases). The CDR3 runs 17 residues. V was trimmed by 7 bases and J by 1 base, leaving 17 bases between them. The V gene's germline CDR1 is MNHEY and CDR2 SMNVEV (reference sequence). The CDR3 sequence is CASKTQSQGSGANVLTF. The CDR3 nucleotides read TGTGCCAGCAAGACCCAAAGCCAGGGTTCTGGGGCCAACGTCCTGACTTTC.

V is TRBV7-3 and J is TRBJ1-5; D uncertain. Germline values: CDR1 SGHTA, CDR2 FQGTGA. The CDR3 covers 15 residues. The V end was cut by 0 bases, the J end by 0 bases, with 6 bases between. For the CDR3, the DNA is TGTGCCAGCAGCTTAACCGGCAATAGCAATCAGCCCCAGCATTTT. Translation: CASSLTGNSNQPQHF.

The CDR3 is CASSQEYPGGGHEQYF. CDR3 sequence (DNA): TGCGCCAGCAGCCAAGAATACCCGGGAGGGGGCCACGAGCAGTACTTC. This rearrangement joins TRBV4-1 to TRBJ2-7; weak D call: TRBD2 (8 bases). The CDR3 runs 16 residues. CDR1 and CDR2 (germline): MGHRA, YSYEKL. V was clipped by 0 bases and J by 5 bases, with 17 bases between them.

This clone was observed a few times. The V gene is TRBV5-6, the J gene TRBJ2-7, with 13 bases that match TRBD2. V lost 5 bases to trimming and J lost 3 bases; unmatched junction nucleotides: 2. Germline CDR1 reads SGHDT; CDR2 reads YYEEEE. The CDR3 consists of 14 residues. CDR3 sequence (DNA): TGTGCCAGCAGTGGACTAGCGGGAGTCTACGAGCAGTACTTC. Encoded protein: CASSGLAGVYEQYF. Full variable domain (missing parts from reference TRBV5-6 and TRBJ2-7): DAGVTQSPTHLIKTRGQQVTLRCSPKSGHDTVSWYQQALGQGPQFIFQYYEEEERQRGNFPDRFSGHQFPNYSSELNVNALLLGDSALYLCASSGLAGVYEQYFGPGTRLTVT.

V usage is TRBV13 and J usage is TRBJ2-1; 13 positions match TRBD2. Trimming cost V 4 bases and J 0 bases; bases outside gene matches: 6. The germline V gene encodes CDR1 PRHDT and CDR2 FYEKMQ (reference sequence). This CDR3 region has 18 residues. The CDR3 region is CASSSGLAGVSSYNEQFF. The CDR3 DNA reads as TGTGCCAGCAGCTCCGGACTAGCGGGAGTTAGCTCCTACAATGAGCAGTTCTTC.

The chain employs TRBV6-5 and TRBJ2-7, with D maybe TRBD1 (6 bases). CDR3 length: 13 amino acids. V lost 5 bases, J lost 0 bases, and 8 bases lay in between. The germline gives CDR1 MNHEY, CDR2 SVGAGI. In DNA, the CDR3 is TGTGCCAGCAGTCGGACAGTCTCCTACGAGCAGTACTTC. This encodes CASSRTVSYEQYF.